This TCR beta chain was sequenced for a study of T cell responses to AZD1222 COVID-19 vaccine. Overall study: Analyses pooled second doses at about 4 or about 12 weeks.

Measured with immunoSEQ multiplex PCR; TCRdb has only the in-frame clones, and not every one. The sample records around 99,000 clones, 87% being singletons. Remarks on this clone: Its target is unknown.

V dropped 8 bases and J dropped 3 bases, with 15 bases sitting between them. The CDR3 runs to 14 residues. CDR1 MNHEY and CDR2 SMNVEV come from the germline V gene (reference sequence). Findings and caveats of the study: The study reported that nearly half of spike-specific TCRs target unmutated variant regions. At study baseline, merely more than 5 AZD1222 recipients were seropositive.

Sequencing was performed on peripheral blood, taken on day 0 of AZD1222 vaccination. The sequence was obtained from an adult in good health. V gene TRBV27 combines with J gene TRBJ2-3; D gene unclear. CDR3 sequence: CASLVAGPTDTQYF. The CDR3 DNA sequence: TGTGCCAGCTTAGTGGCTGGCCCTACAGATACGCAGTATTTT.